This T cell receptor beta chain emerged from a study of T cells in Graves' hyperthyroidism and ophthalmopathy. Findings and caveats of the study: For ophthalmopathy, model prediction preceded onset by a median roughly 6.2 months.

For this clonotype: Its antigen is not identified.

TCR beta CDR3 regions were amplified from RNA transcripts. HTBI primers were the set used in a first-round RT-PCR of the TCR CDR3. TCRdb redid the calling of the multiplex PCR reads with MiXCR, one entry per CDR3 protein. The repertoire holds just over 550,000 distinct CDR3 sequences, with around 42% as singletons. There are 16 residues in the CDR3. Germline V lookup: CDR1 SGHTA, CDR2 FQGNSA. J was trimmed by 2 bases and V by 5 bases; bases with no gene match: 9. The source of this sequence is a woman between 18 and 29 years old with Graves' hyperthyroidism. The sequenced sample was peripheral blood or thyroid tissue (not recorded which). The J gene is TRBJ2-5, the V gene TRBV7-2, with TRBD2 matching 9 bases. CDR3 sequence: CASSPESLAGQETQYF. CDR3 in DNA: TGTGCCAGCAGCCCCGAGAGTCTAGCGGGACAAGAGACCCAGTACTTC. Drawing the rest from reference TRBV7-2 and TRBJ2-5, the complete variable domain is GAGVSQSPSNKVTEKGKDVELRCDPISGHTALYWYRQSLGQGLEFLIYFQGNSAPDKSGLPSDRFSAERTGGSVSTLTIQRTQQEDSAVYLCASSPESLAGQETQYFGPGTRLLVL.